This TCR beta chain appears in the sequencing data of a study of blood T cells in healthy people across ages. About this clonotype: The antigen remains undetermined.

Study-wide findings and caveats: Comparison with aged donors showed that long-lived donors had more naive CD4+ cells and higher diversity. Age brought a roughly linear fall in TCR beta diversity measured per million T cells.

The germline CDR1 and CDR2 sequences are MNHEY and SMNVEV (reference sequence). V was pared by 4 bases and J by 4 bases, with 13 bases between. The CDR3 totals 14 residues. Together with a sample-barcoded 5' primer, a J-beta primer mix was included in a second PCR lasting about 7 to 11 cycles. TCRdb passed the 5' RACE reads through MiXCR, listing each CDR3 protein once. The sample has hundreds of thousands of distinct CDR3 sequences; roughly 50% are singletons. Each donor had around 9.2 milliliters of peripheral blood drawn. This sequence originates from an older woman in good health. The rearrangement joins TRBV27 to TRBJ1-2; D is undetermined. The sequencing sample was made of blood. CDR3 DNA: TGTGCCAGCAGTTCGCGAAGCCGGTCCTATGGCTACACCTTC. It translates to CASSSRSRSYGYTF.